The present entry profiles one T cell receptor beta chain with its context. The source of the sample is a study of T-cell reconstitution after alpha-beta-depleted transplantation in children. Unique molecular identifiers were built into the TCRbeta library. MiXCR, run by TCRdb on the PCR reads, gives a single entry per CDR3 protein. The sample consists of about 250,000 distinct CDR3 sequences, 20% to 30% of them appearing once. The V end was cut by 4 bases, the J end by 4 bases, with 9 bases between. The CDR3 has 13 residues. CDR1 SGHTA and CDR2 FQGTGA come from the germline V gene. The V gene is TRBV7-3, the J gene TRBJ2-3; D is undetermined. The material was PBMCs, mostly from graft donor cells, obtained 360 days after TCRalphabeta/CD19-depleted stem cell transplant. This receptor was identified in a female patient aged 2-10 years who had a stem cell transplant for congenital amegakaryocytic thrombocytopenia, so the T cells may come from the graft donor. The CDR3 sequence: CASSSENSDTQYF. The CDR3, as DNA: TGTGCCAGCAGCTCTGAAAATTCAGATACGCAGTATTTT. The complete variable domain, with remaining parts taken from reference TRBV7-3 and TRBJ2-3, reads GAGVSQTPSNKVTEKGKYVELRCDPISGHTALYWYRQSLGQGPEFLIYFQGTGAADDSGLPNDRFFAVRPEGSVSTLKIQRTERGDSAVYLCASSSENSDTQYFGPGTRLTVL.